This entry concerns a single TCR beta chain. Unmatched junction bases numbered 6, after V lost 5 bases and J lost 0 bases. CDR3 length: 16 residues. Germline loops: CDR1 LNHDA, CDR2 SQIVND (reference sequence). Assay: immunoSEQ multiplex PCR; the TCRdb copy retains only in-frame clones and omits some. Of about 52,000 clones listed, around 75% are singletons. The source of the sample is a study of PD-L1 blockade in urothelial cancer. On the study more broadly: Previous chemotherapy exposure amounted to 0 to 3 regimens for patients. Blood-derived samples held a median approximately 140,000 T cells.

Time point in this sample: pretreatment peripheral blood. Patients in the study were battling locally advanced or metastatic urothelial carcinoma. The chain joins TRBV19 to TRBJ2-3, with 9 bases fitting TRBD1. The source was PBMCs, collected around atezolizumab (anti-PD-L1) treatment. This sequence originates from a man in his 70s with urothelial cancer. The CDR3 DNA sequence: TGTGCCAGTAGTCCGACAGGGGGATCTAGCACAGATACGCAGTATTTT. It specifies CASSPTGGSSTDTQYF.